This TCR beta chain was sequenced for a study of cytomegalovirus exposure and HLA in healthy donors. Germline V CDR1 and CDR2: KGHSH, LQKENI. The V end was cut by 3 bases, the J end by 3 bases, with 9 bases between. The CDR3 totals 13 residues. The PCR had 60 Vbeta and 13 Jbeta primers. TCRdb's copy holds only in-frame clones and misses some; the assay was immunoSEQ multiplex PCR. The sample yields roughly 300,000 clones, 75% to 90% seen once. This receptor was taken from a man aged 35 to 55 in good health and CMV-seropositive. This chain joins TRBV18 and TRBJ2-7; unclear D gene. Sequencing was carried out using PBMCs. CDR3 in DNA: TGTGCCAGCTCACCTTTAGCTCACTACGAGCAGTACTTC. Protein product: CASSPLAHYEQYF. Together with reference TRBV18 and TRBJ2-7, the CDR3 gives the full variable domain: NAGVMQNPRHLVRRRGQEARLRCSPMKGHSHVYWYRQLPEEGLKFMVYLQKENIIDESGMPKERFSAEFPKEGPSILRIQQVVRGDSAAYFCASSPLAHYEQYFGPGTRLTVT.